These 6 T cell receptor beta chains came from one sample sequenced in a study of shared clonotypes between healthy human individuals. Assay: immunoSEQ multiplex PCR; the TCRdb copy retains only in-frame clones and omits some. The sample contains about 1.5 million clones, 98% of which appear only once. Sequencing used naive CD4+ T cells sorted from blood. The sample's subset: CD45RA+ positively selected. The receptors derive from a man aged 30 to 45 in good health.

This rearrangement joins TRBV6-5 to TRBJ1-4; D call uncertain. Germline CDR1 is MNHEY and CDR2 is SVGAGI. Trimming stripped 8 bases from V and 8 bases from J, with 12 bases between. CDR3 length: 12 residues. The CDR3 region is CASGRYREKLFF. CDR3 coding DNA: TGTGCCAGCGGCAGATACCGGGAAAAACTGTTTTTT.

The CDR3 region is CSVSDRIETQYF. The DNA for the CDR3 is TGCAGCGTTTCCGACAGGATAGAGACCCAGTACTTC. V is TRBV29-1 and J is TRBJ2-5, with a weak D call TRBD1 (6 bases). V gave up 5 bases and J gave up 4 bases, with 11 bases separating them. The CDR3 is made up of 12 amino acids. CDR1 and CDR2 from the germline V gene are SQVTM and ANQGSEA. The variable domain in full, with the rest retrieved from reference TRBV29-1 and TRBJ2-5, is SAVISQKPSRDICQRGTSLTIQCQVDSQVTMMFWYRQQPGQSLTLIATANQGSEATYESGFVIDKFPISRPNLTFSTLTVSNMSPEDSSIYLCSVSDRIETQYFGPGTRLLVL.

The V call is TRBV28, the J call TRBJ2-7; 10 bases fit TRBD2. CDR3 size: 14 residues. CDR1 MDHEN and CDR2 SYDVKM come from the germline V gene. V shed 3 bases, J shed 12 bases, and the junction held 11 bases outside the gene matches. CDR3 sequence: CASSFAQSGRGWYF. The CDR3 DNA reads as TGTGCCAGCAGTTTTGCCCAAAGCGGGAGGGGATGGTACTTC.

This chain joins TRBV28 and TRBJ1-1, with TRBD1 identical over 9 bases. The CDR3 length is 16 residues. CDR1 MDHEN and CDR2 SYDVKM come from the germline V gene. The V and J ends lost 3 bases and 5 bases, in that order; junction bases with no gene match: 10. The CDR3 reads CASSLGQGVMQTEAFF. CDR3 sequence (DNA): TGTGCCAGCAGTTTGGGACAGGGTGTAATGCAGACTGAAGCTTTCTTT. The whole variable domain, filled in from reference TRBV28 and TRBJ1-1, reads DVKVTQSSRYLVKRTGEKVFLECVQDMDHENMFWYRQDPGLGLRLIYFSYDVKMKEKGDIPEGYSVSREKKERFSLILESASTNQTSMYLCASSLGQGVMQTEAFFGQGTRLTVV.

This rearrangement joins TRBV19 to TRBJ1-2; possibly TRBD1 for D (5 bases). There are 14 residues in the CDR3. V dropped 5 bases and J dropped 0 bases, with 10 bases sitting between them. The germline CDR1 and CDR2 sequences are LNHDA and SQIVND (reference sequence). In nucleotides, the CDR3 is TGTGCCAGTAGTTCCCAGGGAGCTAACTATGGCTACACCTTC. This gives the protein CASSSQGANYGYTF.

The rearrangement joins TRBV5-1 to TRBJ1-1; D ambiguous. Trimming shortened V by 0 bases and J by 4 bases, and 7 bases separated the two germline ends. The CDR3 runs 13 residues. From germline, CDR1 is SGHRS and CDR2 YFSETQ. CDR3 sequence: CASSLAIFTEAFF. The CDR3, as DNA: TGCGCCAGCAGCTTGGCCATTTTCACTGAAGCTTTCTTT.